This T cell receptor beta chain was identified during a study of radiation and T cells in renal cell carcinoma. Study-wide findings and caveats: From baseline, blood top tumor clonotypes peaked at 2 weeks post-radiation.

TCRdb's copy holds only in-frame clones and misses some; the assay was immunoSEQ multiplex PCR. This sample has about 86,000 clones; around 81% occur once, and the top ten carry approximately 9.6%. Time point noted: blood 4 weeks post-SBRT, at nephrectomy. Treatment denoted: 15 Gy SBRT to primary tumor, nephrectomy 4 weeks later. Nephrectomy followed 15 Gy stereotactic body radiation by 4 weeks. Serial blood draws occurred at baseline and 2 and 4 weeks post-SBRT. The patient's renal cell carcinoma had clear cell pathology. A remark on this clone: Its antigen is currently unknown.

This specimen was blood, taken from a patient whose treatment included radiotherapy and nephrectomy. The sequence came from a man between 45 and 60 years old with renal cell carcinoma.

The CDR3 DNA sequence: TGTGCCAGCAGTTTAGTGGGGGTTTACACTGAAGCTTTCTTT. Translating gives CASSLVGVYTEAFF. The V call is TRBV27, the J call TRBJ1-1, with TRBD1 as a possible D gene (5 bases). Trimming removed 2 bases from V and 3 bases from J, with 10 bases in between. The germline V gene has CDR1 MNHEY and CDR2 SMNVEV (reference sequence). The CDR3 is made up of 14 amino acids.